What follows are 14 T cell receptor gamma chains derived from one specimen sequenced in a study of gamma-delta chains in newborns, infants, children. TCRdb called clones anew from the reads with CATT. This table holds about 2,700 gamma-chain clones, roughly 26% found once. Sequenced input: blood. The receptors originated from a child who was a newborn, infant or young child, either healthy, febrile or measles-vaccinated (not recorded which).

The V gene is TRGV9, the J gene TRGJP. Germline-derived CDR1 and CDR2 are GITISATS and ISYDGTV (reference sequence). The length of the CDR3 is 17 residues. V lost 3 bases to trimming and J lost 7 bases; unmatched junction nucleotides: 9. The CDR3 nucleotides are TGTGCCTTGTGGGAGCCCGAAGGGGAGTTGGGCAAAAAAATCAAGGTATTT. Protein product: CALWEPEGELGKKIKVF.

Comments on this clone: At one end, the junction sequence differs from germline, possibly due to a read error. The chain carries TRGV9 and TRGJ1 or TRGJ2. This CDR3 comprises 11 residues. Germline loops: CDR1 GITISATS, CDR2 ISYDGTV (reference sequence). The chain's CDR3 is CALGDYYKKLF. For the CDR3, the DNA is TGTGCCTTGGGGGATTATTATAAGAAACTCTTT.

By sample share, this clone is medium-sized. Other DNA sequences within the sample encode an identical CDR3. The chain is built from TRGV9 and TRGJ1 or TRGJ2. With 0 bases clipped from V and 8 bases from J, the junction kept 1 base outside the gene matches. This CDR3 region has 11 residues. In germline, CDR1 is GITISATS, CDR2 ISYDGTV (reference sequence). For the CDR3, the DNA is TGTGCCTTGTGGGAGGTGCATAAGAAACTCTTT. Its translation is CALWEVHKKLF.

With regard to this clone: This sequence is one base from a far larger clone and is likely a read error. This rearrangement joins TRGV9 to TRGJP. This CDR3 has 17 amino acids. Trimming removed 0 bases from V and 12 bases from J; junction bases left unmatched: 11. Germline V gives CDR1 GITISATS, CDR2 ISYDGTV (reference sequence). The CDR3 sequence: CALWEVRDRSGKKIKVF. The CDR3 DNA reads TGTGCCTTGTGGGAGGTGCGGGATCGGTCGGGCAAAAAAATCAAGGTATTT.

For this clone: Distinct nucleotide sequences in the sample also encode this CDR3. The V call is TRGV9, the J call TRGJP. Trimming took 3 bases from V and 7 from J; bases not matched to a gene: 3. Germline CDR1 GITISATS, CDR2 ISYDGTV (reference sequence). The CDR3 contains 15 residues. Written as DNA, the CDR3 is TGTGCCTTGTGGGAGCTTGAGTTGGGCAAAAAAATCAAGGTATTT. Translation: CALWELELGKKIKVF.

Concerning this clone: The same CDR3 arises from other DNA sequences in this sample as well. The rearrangement joins TRGV9 to TRGJP. This CDR3 region has 17 residues. The junction had 5 bases not matched to a gene; V was cut back by 0 bases and J by 6 bases. The germline CDR1 and CDR2 sequences are GITISATS and ISYDGTV (reference sequence). CDR3 DNA sequence: TGTGCCTTGTGGGAGGTGCTTCCAGAGTTGGGCAAAAAAATCAAGGTATTT. This sequence encodes CALWEVLPELGKKIKVF.

This clone is termed medium-sized. The gene calls are TRGV9 and TRGJP. The CDR3 is 17 residues long. CDR1 and CDR2 (germline): GITISATS, ISYDGTV (reference sequence). Unmatched junction bases numbered 5, after V lost 2 bases and J lost 4 bases. The CDR3 sequence is CALWEDQQELGKKIKVF. The CDR3 DNA follows: TGTGCCTTGTGGGAGGACCAACAAGAGTTGGGCAAAAAAATCAAGGTATTT.

The V call is TRGV9, the J call TRGJ1 or TRGJ2. This CDR3 contains 18 residues. Germline V gene lookup returns CDR1 GITISATS and CDR2 ISYDGTV (reference sequence). V lost 2 bases and J lost 8; bases outside the gene matches: 24. CDR3 nucleotides: TGTGCCTTGTGGGAGGACAGAGAAAAAGGAGTTCGAGATGATAAGAAACTCTTT. As protein: CALWEDREKGVRDDKKLF.

Concerning this clone: TCRdb pairs this DNA with a much larger clone's protein that differs at residue 5, likely a read error; the protein shown was translated from the DNA. The sample contains more than one DNA sequence encoding this CDR3. The chain combines TRGV9 with TRGJP. Looked up from germline, CDR1 is GITISATS and CDR2 is ISYDGTV (reference sequence). The CDR3 is 16 residues long. Trimming took 4 bases from V and 4 from J; bases not matched to a gene: 4. The CDR3 spells CALWDLQELGKKIKVF. The CDR3 region has the DNA TGTGCCTTGTGGGACCTACAAGAGTTGGGCAAAAAAATCAAGGTATTT.

Remarks on this clone: Other DNA sequences in the same sample also yield this CDR3. The chain employs TRGV9 and TRGJP. Germline V gene data show CDR1 as GITISATS and CDR2 as ISYDGTV (reference sequence). The V gene end was trimmed by 0 bases and the J gene end by 7 bases; junction bases not matched to a gene: 6. This CDR3 is built from 17 residues. The CDR3 here is CALWEVPRELGKKIKVF. The DNA for the CDR3 is TGTGCCTTGTGGGAGGTGCCCAGGGAGTTGGGCAAAAAAATCAAGGTATTT.

V and J are TRGV2 and TRGJ1 or TRGJ2. V shed 0 bases, J shed 2 bases, and the junction held 13 bases outside the gene matches. Germline-derived CDR1 and CDR2 are EGSNGY and YDSYNSKV. CDR3 size: 17 residues. Here the CDR3 reads CATWDGTHPGYYYKKLF. Here the CDR3 DNA reads TGTGCCACCTGGGACGGGACCCACCCAGGATATTATTATAAGAAACTCTTT.

The chain carries TRGV9 and TRGJP. Looked up from germline, CDR1 is GITISATS and CDR2 is ISYDGTV (reference sequence). The length of the CDR3 is 17 residues. Losses at the gene ends were 2 bases for V and 7 bases for J; bases not matched to a gene: 8. CDR3 in amino acids: CALWEGAKELGKKIKVF. CDR3 nucleotides: TGTGCCTTGTGGGAGGGGGCCAAGGAGTTGGGCAAAAAAATCAAGGTATTT.

By frequency in the sample, this clone is large. The sample carries other DNA sequences with the same CDR3. The rearrangement uses TRGV9 and TRGJP. The length of the CDR3 is 16 residues. With 0 bases clipped from V and 7 bases from J, the junction kept 3 bases outside the gene matches. Germline CDR1 and CDR2: GITISATS and ISYDGTV (reference sequence). The CDR3 DNA reads as TGTGCCTTGTGGGAGGTGCGCGAGTTGGGCAAAAAAATCAAGGTATTT. It codes for CALWEVRELGKKIKVF.

The V call is TRGV2, the J call TRGJ1 or TRGJ2. Germline assignment: CDR1 EGSNGY and CDR2 YDSYNSKV. After removal of 0 bases from V and 0 bases from J, the junction contained 8 bases not matched to a gene. The CDR3 is 16 amino acids. CDR3 protein: CATWDGRPKNYYKKLF. The CDR3 bases are TGTGCCACCTGGGACGGGCGACCCAAGAATTATTATAAGAAACTCTTT.